The clone carrying this T cell receptor (beta chain) was detected a few times. What it binds is unknown. TCRB transcripts that were expressed got sequenced, as all of the isolated RNA had been reverse transcribed. The protocol was immunoSEQ multiplex PCR, while the TCRdb copy is restricted to in-frame clones and leaves out a portion. The data show 250,000 to 300,000 clones, with around 24% seen just once and roughly 0.013% held by the top ten. This sample is part of a study of beta chain features in type 1 diabetes. Study at large: Cell yields, age and gender were similar between patients and healthy donors. There were 107,917,701 sorted cells examined across all samples.

CD45RO/CCR7/CD25/CD127/CD95/CD27 separated CD4+ naive, central memory, regulatory and stem cell-like memory cells by sorting. Populations obtained by sorting all exceeded 95% purity. Study-level findings and limits: Researchers report that Type 1 diabetes patients had moderately but significantly shorter TCRB CDR3s across all four CD4+ subsets.

V lost 7 bases and J 5 bases, leaving 18 bases between the germline ends. Per germline, CDR1 SGDLS and CDR2 YYNGEE. CDR3 length: 14 amino acids. Sequencing was done on a sample of naive CD4+ T cells from blood. The chain recombines TRBV9 with TRBJ2-5, with D possibly matching TRBD1 (6 bases). The origin of this receptor is a woman aged 30 to 39 with type 1 diabetes. Here the CDR3 DNA reads TGTGCCAGCGGTCGGACAGCGATGAGGGAGACCCAGTACTTC. Its translation: CASGRTAMRETQYF.